Listed below are T cell receptor beta chains from one sample, sequenced in a study of beta chain features in type 1 diabetes. Some clones are missing from TCRdb's copy, which holds only in-frame ones; the method was immunoSEQ multiplex PCR. The data hold 860,000 or so clones, with roughly a sixth observed a single time. The sample comprised naive CD4+ T cells from blood. These TCRs come from a woman between 18 and 29 years old in good health. Each CDR3 is given with its conserved first and last residue. Each record gives: D gene, V gene, J gene, clone size, CDR3 DNA, CDR3 protein. A D gene is named only where the DNA matches it firmly. The listing skips clone size in some rows; elsewhere it reads once, few, many or a size class.

TRBD2,TRBV28,TRBJ2-1,NA,TGTGCCAGCAGTTCCGCCTACAGACTAGCGGGAGTCCATGAGCAGTTCTTC,CASSSAYRLAGVHEQFF
TRBD2,TRBV25-1,TRBJ2-7,NA,TGTGCCAGCAGTGGGACTAGCGGGAGGGCCGGAACCTACGAGCAGTACTTC,CASSGTSGRAGTYEQYF
TRBD2,TRBV15,TRBJ2-1,NA,TGTGCCACCAGCATTGGACTAGCGGGAACTACCTACAATGAGCAGTTCTTC,CATSIGLAGTTYNEQFF
TRBD2,TRBV6-5,TRBJ2-1,NA,TGTGCCAGCAGTCCTGGACTAGCGGGATTTCGTGAGCAGTTCTTC,CASSPGLAGFREQFF
NA,TRBV15,TRBJ2-5,NA,TGTGCCACCAGCAGGGGGGGAGTCCAAGAGACCCAGTACTTC,CATSRGGVQETQYF
NA,TRBV15,TRBJ2-3,NA,TGTGCCACCAGCAGAGATCAAGCGGTAGATACGCAGTATTTT,CATSRDQAVDTQYF
NA,TRBV7-9,TRBJ2-3,few,TGTGCCAGCAGCTTAGGAGGCGGGGTTTCCACAGATACGCAGTATTTT,CASSLGGGVSTDTQYF
NA,TRBV6-1,TRBJ2-2,few,TGTGCCAGCAGTCCAAGACACCCGAACACCGGGGAGCTGTTTTTT,CASSPRHPNTGELFF
NA,TRBV7-2,TRBJ1-4,NA,TGTGCCAGCAGCTTAGAACTGCGGGAAAAACTGTTTTTT,CASSLELREKLFF
NA,TRBV6-5,TRBJ2-3,few,TGTGCCAGCAGTTACACCGTTGGTACGCAGTATTTT,CASSYTVGTQYF
TRBD1,TRBV6-6,TRBJ2-7,few,TGTGCCAGCAGCGCAACCGGGACAGGGTCTCACGAGCAGTACTTC,CASSATGTGSHEQYF
NA,TRBV20-1,TRBJ1-2,few,TGCAGTGCTAGAAATAACTATGGCTACACCTTC,CSARNNYGYTF
NA,TRBV20-1,TRBJ1-1,few,TGCAGTGCTAGAGGTGGGCTAGAAGCTTTCTTT,CSARGGLEAFF
NA,TRBV6-5,TRBJ2-5,few,TGTGCCAGCACGGTACTGGGGGGGCGGGAGACCCAGTACTTC,CASTVLGGRETQYF
TRBD2,TRBV7-9,TRBJ2-1,NA,TGTGCCAGCAGAAACGTTCGGACTAGAAGCGAGTTCTTC,CASRNVRTRSEFF
TRBD1,TRBV5-4,TRBJ1-2,few,TGTGCCAGCAGCTTCCCTGATGGACAGGGGCTCTATGGCTACACCTTC,CASSFPDGQGLYGYTF
TRBD2,TRBV7-9,TRBJ2-1,NA,TGTGCCAGCAGCTACGCTAGCGGGAGTTACAATGAGCAGTTCTTC,CASSYASGSYNEQFF
NA,TRBV7-2,TRBJ2-3,few,TGTGCCAGCAGCTCCACGGGAACTGTGGATACGCAGTATTTT,CASSSTGTVDTQYF
TRBD2,TRBV18,TRBJ2-3,NA,TGTGCCAGCTCAAGTCGGGGACTAGTGAGCACAGATACGCAGTATTTT,CASSSRGLVSTDTQYF
NA,TRBV10-3,TRBJ2-4,NA,TGTGCCATCACCGGGACACTAGCCAAAAACATTCAGTACTTC,CAITGTLAKNIQYF
NA,TRBV4-3,TRBJ1-4,NA,TGCGCCAGCAGCCAAGAGCCGGGACGTTACAGGGAAAAACTGTTTTTT,CASSQEPGRYREKLFF
TRBD2,TRBV19,TRBJ2-1,few,TGTGCCACCAAGGACTCAGCGGGAGCCAGCTACAATGAGCAGTTCTTC,CATKDSAGASYNEQFF
NA,TRBV5-4,TRBJ2-2,NA,TGTGCCAGCAGCTTGGAATCCGGGAACACCGGGGAGCTGTTTTTT,CASSLESGNTGELFF
NA,TRBV28,TRBJ2-7,few,TGTGCCAGCAGCCGGGTTAGGTACGAGCAGTACTTC,CASSRVRYEQYF
TRBD1,TRBV29-1,TRBJ2-1,NA,TGCAGCGTTGAAGGTAGTACGGGACAGAGTTACAATGAGCAGTTCTTC,CSVEGSTGQSYNEQFF
NA,TRBV9,TRBJ2-5,NA,TGTGCCAGCAGCGGACCTCAAATCGGGGCCCAAGAGACCCAGTACTTC,CASSGPQIGAQETQYF
NA,TRBV6-5,TRBJ2-5,NA,TGTGCCAGCAGTTACCGGCCAGGGCAAGAGACCCAGTACTTC,CASSYRPGQETQYF
NA,TRBV7-3,TRBJ1-2,few,TGTGCCAGCAGTCCCCGCCTATATGGCTACACCTTC,CASSPRLYGYTF
NA,TRBV29-1,TRBJ2-1,few,TGCAGCGTCAACCGGGACTTCATTGGGGTGTTCTTC,CSVNRDFIGVFF
TRBD2,TRBV5-4,TRBJ2-1,NA,TGTGCCAGCAGCTTGGTCCTGAACCCAATACGGGGGGGGCAGTTCTTC,CASSLVLNPIRGGQFF
TRBD1,TRBV5-4,TRBJ2-1,few,TGTGCCAGCACCTACGGACAGGGAAATGAGCAGTTCTTC,CASTYGQGNEQFF
TRBD1,TRBV6-5,TRBJ2-7,NA,TGTGCCAGCAGTTACTCAGGGACAGGCCACTACGAGCAGTACTTC,CASSYSGTGHYEQYF
NA,TRBV5-4,TRBJ2-1,NA,TGTGCCAGCAGCCTTCTTAGCTCCTACAATGAGCAGTTCTTC,CASSLLSSYNEQFF
NA,TRBV23-1,TRBJ1-3,few,TGCGCCAGCAGTCTTTGGCAGGGAAAGGCCTCTGGAAACACCATATATTTT,CASSLWQGKASGNTIYF
NA,TRBV15,TRBJ2-3,NA,TGTGCCACCAGCAGACGAGCTGGGGAATGGGGCACAGATACGCAGTATTTT,CATSRRAGEWGTDTQYF
NA,TRBV15,TRBJ2-7,NA,TGTGCCACCAGCAGAGATCGGAAGATATACGAGCAGTACTTC,CATSRDRKIYEQYF
TRBD2,TRBV28,TRBJ2-7,few,TGTGCCAGCAGCCGTAGCGGGAGCTCCTACGAGCAGTACTTC,CASSRSGSSYEQYF
NA,TRBV2,TRBJ1-1,NA,TGTGCCAGCAGGAGAAGGGGAACCAGGGAAGCTTTCTTT,CASRRRGTREAFF
NA,TRBV5-1,TRBJ2-1,few,TGCGCCAGCAGCCGGGATAGCTCCTACAATGAGCAGTTCTTC,CASSRDSSYNEQFF
NA,TRBV9,TRBJ2-1,NA,TGTGCCAGCAGCGCCCAAGCTAATGAGCAGTTCTTC,CASSAQANEQFF
NA,TRBV4-1,TRBJ2-7,few,TGCGCCAGCAGCCAAGATTGGGGTAAGCAGTACTTC,CASSQDWGKQYF
NA,TRBV11-2,TRBJ2-2,NA,TGTGCCAGCAGCTTGTTTTCGACGAACACCGGGGAGCTGTTTTTT,CASSLFSTNTGELFF
TRBD2,TRBV15,TRBJ2-1,NA,TGTGCCACCAGCAGAGATCTGATCGGACTAGCGGCCTCCAATGAGCAGTTCTTC,CATSRDLIGLAASNEQFF
NA,TRBV25-1,TRBJ2-7,NA,TGTGCCAGCAGTGAATATAAGACAGGTAACTCCTACGAGCAGTACTTC,CASSEYKTGNSYEQYF
NA,TRBV7-3,TRBJ1-2,few,TGTGCCGGTCAGACAGGCTCAGCAAAGGGCTATGGCTACACCTTC,CAGQTGSAKGYGYTF
NA,TRBV2,TRBJ1-5,NA,TGTGCCAGCAGTGTCCGAATGGGAATCACTCAGCCCCAGCATTTT,CASSVRMGITQPQHF
TRBD2,TRBV19,TRBJ2-1,few,TGTGCCAGTCGGACCCCCATGGGGGGGTATGAGCAGTTCTTC,CASRTPMGGYEQFF
TRBD1,TRBV7-9,TRBJ1-1,NA,TGTGCCAGCACCGGGACAGCCCTAATGACTGAAGCTTTCTTT,CASTGTALMTEAFF
NA,TRBV7-3,TRBJ2-3,NA,TGTGCCAGCAGCCCGGGATCACCCCCAGATACGCAGTATTTT,CASSPGSPPDTQYF
TRBD2,TRBV4-2,TRBJ2-1,few,TGTGCCAGCAGCCAAGTTAGTGCGGGAGGCTCCTACAATGAGCAGTTCTTC,CASSQVSAGGSYNEQFF
TRBD2,TRBV27,TRBJ2-7,NA,TGTGCCAGCAGTTTTCGACTAGCTGGGGAGCAGTACTTC,CASSFRLAGEQYF